A selection of T cell receptor beta chains follows, all from one sample in a study of beta chain features in type 1 diabetes. Libraries were prepared by immunoSEQ multiplex PCR; TCRdb keeps only in-frame clonotypes and omits some of them. The repertoire holds approximately 600,000 clones, with roughly 12% as singletons. Sequenced material: naive CD4+ T cells from blood. The receptors come from a young man with type 1 diabetes. Both conserved end residues are part of each CDR3. A D gene is named only where the DNA matches it firmly. Only part of the rows carry a size: once, few, many, or a class if the clone is expanded.

few TRBJ1-6 TRBV25-1 NA TGTGCCAGCAGTTTCCAACAGCGGTCACCCCTCCACTTT CASSFQQRSPLHF
few TRBJ2-2 TRBV4-3 NA TGCGCCAGCAGCCATTTATCAAGGGGGGAAACCGGGGAGCTGTTTTTT CASSHLSRGETGELFF
NA TRBJ1-2 TRBV7-9 NA TGTGCCAGCAGCTTAGCGTGGGGCACCGGCTATGGCTACACCTTC CASSLAWGTGYGYTF
few TRBJ2-1 TRBV7-2 TRBD2 TGTGCCAGCAGCCCCTTTAGCGGGGGCATCTCCTACAATGAGCAGTTCTTC CASSPFSGGISYNEQFF
NA TRBJ1-2 TRBV28 NA TGTGCCAGCTCCGTTCCCCACGAGAACTATGGCTACACCTTC CASSVPHENYGYTF
once TRBJ2-7 TRBV28 TRBD2 TGTGCCACCGGGGGGGAGAAGATCTACGAGCAGTACTTC CATGGEKIYEQYF
few TRBJ1-4 TRBV30 TRBD1 TGTGCCTGGGAGGGACAGCCTAATGAAAAACTGTTTTTT CAWEGQPNEKLFF
NA TRBJ1-2 TRBV7-3 TRBD1 TGTGCCAGCAGCGACAGGGTAGGGGATGGCTACACCTTC CASSDRVGDGYTF
few TRBJ1-1 TRBV5-1 NA TGCGCCAGCCAGAGACAGGCTACCGAAACTGAAGCTTTCTTT CASQRQATETEAFF
few TRBJ2-6 TRBV7-9 NA TGTGCCAGCAGCTTAATGAGCTCTGGGGCCAACGTCCTGACTTTC CASSLMSSGANVLTF
NA TRBJ1-4 TRBV2 NA TGTGCCAGCAAGGTCGACCAGGGCGGTAATGAAAAACTGTTTTTT CASKVDQGGNEKLFF
few TRBJ2-7 TRBV27 NA TGTGCCAGCGCCCTACGCGGATCTTCAACCTACGAGCAGTACTTC CASALRGSSTYEQYF
few TRBJ2-1 TRBV5-6 TRBD1 TGTGCCAGCAGCTTGGCTTTCGGGACAGACTCCTACAATGAGCAGTTCTTC CASSLAFGTDSYNEQFF
few TRBJ1-1 TRBV18 NA TGTGCCAGCTCACCATCCGACGTCGGTGCAGCTTTCTTT CASSPSDVGAAFF
few TRBJ1-1 TRBV27 NA TGTGCCAGCAGGTTCAACAGGGACACTGAAGCTTTCTTT CASRFNRDTEAFF
NA TRBJ2-5 TRBV5-1 TRBD1 TGCGCCAGCAGCCCGGGACAGTCGCAGGAGACCCAGTACTTC CASSPGQSQETQYF